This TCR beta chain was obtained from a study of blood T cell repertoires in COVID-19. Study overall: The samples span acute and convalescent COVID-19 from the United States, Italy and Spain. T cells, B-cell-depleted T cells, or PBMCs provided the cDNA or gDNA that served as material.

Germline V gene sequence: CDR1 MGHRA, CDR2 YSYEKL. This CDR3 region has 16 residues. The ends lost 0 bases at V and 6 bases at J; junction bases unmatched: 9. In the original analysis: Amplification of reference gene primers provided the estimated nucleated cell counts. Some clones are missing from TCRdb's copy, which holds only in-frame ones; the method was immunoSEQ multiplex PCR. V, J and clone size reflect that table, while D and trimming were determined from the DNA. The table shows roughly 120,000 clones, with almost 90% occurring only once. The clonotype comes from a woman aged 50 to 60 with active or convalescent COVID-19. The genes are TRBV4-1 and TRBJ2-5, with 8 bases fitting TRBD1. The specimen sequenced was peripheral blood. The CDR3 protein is CASSQEGRGPGKTQYF. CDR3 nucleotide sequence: TGCGCCAGCAGCCAAGAGGGCAGGGGGCCGGGGAAGACCCAGTACTTC.